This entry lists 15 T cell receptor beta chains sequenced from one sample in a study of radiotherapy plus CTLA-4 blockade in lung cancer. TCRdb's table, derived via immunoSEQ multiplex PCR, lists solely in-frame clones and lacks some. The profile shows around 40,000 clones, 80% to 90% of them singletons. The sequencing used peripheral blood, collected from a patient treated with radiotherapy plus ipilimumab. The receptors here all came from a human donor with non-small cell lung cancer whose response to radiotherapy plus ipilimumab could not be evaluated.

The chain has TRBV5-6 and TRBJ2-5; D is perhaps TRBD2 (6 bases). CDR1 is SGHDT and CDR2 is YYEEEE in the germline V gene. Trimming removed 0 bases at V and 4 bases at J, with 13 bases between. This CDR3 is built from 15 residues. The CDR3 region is CASSLVRGLGETQYF. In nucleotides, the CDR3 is TGTGCCAGCAGCTTGGTGAGGGGACTGGGAGAGACCCAGTACTTC.

In DNA, the CDR3 is TGTGCCAGCTCACCAATAGAGGGGGCGGATGGCTACACCTTC. It encodes CASSPIEGADGYTF. This chain connects TRBV18 to TRBJ1-2; 7 bases fit TRBD1. This CDR3 is built from 14 residues. The V gene end was trimmed by 2 bases and the J gene end by 6 bases; junction bases not matched to a gene: 6. Germline values: CDR1 KGHSH, CDR2 LQKENI.

The CDR3 DNA sequence: TGTGCCAGCCGCCCGCGAACAGGTGTCCATGAGCAGTTCTTC. This translates into CASRPRTGVHEQFF. V and J are TRBV5-8 and TRBJ2-1, with a possible D match to TRBD1 (5 bases). Germline V gene sequence: CDR1 SGHTS, CDR2 YDEGEE. CDR3 length equals 14 residues. V gave up 7 bases and J gave up 8 bases, with 19 bases separating them.

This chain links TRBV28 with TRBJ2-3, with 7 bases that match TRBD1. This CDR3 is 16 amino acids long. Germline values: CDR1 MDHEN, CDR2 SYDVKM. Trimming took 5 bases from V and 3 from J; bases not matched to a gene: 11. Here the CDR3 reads CASSTQDRVRTDTQYF. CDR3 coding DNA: TGTGCCAGCAGTACCCAAGACAGGGTGCGAACAGATACGCAGTATTTT. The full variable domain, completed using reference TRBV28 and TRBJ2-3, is DVKVTQSSRYLVKRTGEKVFLECVQDMDHENMFWYRQDPGLGLRLIYFSYDVKMKEKGDIPEGYSVSREKKERFSLILESASTNQTSMYLCASSTQDRVRTDTQYFGPGTRLTVL.

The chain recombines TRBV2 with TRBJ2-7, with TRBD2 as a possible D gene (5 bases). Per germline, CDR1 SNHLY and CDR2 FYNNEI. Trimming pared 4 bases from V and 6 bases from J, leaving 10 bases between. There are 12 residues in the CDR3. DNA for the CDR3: TGTGCCAGCAGTGCGGACTTGCCCGAGCAGTACTTC. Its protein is CASSADLPEQYF.

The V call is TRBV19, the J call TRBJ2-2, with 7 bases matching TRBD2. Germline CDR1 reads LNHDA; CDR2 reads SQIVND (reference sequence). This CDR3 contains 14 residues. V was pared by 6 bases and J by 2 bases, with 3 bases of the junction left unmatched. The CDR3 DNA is TGTGCCAGTAGCTCGGGACTAAACACCGGGGAGCTGTTTTTT. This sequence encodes CASSSGLNTGELFF.

CDR3: CASSPPGASSYNEQFF. The CDR3 DNA follows: TGTGCCAGTAGTCCTCCTGGGGCAAGCTCCTACAATGAGCAGTTCTTC. The V and J genes are TRBV19 and TRBJ2-1, with a weak D call TRBD1 (5 bases). The ends were cut back, 5 bases at V and 0 bases at J, with 14 bases in the middle. Germline CDR1 LNHDA, CDR2 SQIVND (reference sequence). CDR3 size: 16 residues.

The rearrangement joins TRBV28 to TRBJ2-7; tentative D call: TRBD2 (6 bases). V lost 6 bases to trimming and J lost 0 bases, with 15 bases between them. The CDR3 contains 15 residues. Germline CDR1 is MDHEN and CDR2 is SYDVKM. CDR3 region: CASSSPGRISYEQYF. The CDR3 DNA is TGTGCCAGCAGCTCCCCGGGGAGGATCTCCTACGAGCAGTACTTC.

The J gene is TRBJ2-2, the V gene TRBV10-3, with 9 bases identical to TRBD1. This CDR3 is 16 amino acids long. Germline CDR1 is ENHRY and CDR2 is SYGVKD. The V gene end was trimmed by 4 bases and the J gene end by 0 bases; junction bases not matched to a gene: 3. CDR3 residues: CAISGGQGANTGELFF. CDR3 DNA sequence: TGTGCCATCAGTGGGGGACAGGGCGCGAACACCGGGGAGCTGTTTTTT.

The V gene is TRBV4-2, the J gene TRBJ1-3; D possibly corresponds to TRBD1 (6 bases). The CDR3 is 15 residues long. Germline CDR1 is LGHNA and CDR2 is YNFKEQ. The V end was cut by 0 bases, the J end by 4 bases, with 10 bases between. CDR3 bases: TGTGCCAGCAGCCAAGATCCAGGGGACGGAAACACCATATATTTT. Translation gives CASSQDPGDGNTIYF.

The DNA for the CDR3 is TGTGCCAGTAGTAGAGGGACAGGACTTTTTGGTAATCAGCCCCAGCATTTT. Its translation is CASSRGTGLFGNQPQHF. V gene TRBV19 combines with J gene TRBJ1-5, with 8 positions matching TRBD1. The germline V gene encodes CDR1 LNHDA and CDR2 SQIVND (reference sequence). The CDR3 is 17 amino acids. The V gene end was trimmed by 4 bases and the J gene end by 4 bases; junction bases not matched to a gene: 12.

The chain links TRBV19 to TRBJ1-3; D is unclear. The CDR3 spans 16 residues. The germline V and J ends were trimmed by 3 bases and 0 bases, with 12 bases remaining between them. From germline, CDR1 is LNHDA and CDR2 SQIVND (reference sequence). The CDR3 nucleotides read TGTGCCAGTAGTATGGGCCAGCAAAGCTCTGGAAACACCATATATTTT. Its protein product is CASSMGQQSSGNTIYF.

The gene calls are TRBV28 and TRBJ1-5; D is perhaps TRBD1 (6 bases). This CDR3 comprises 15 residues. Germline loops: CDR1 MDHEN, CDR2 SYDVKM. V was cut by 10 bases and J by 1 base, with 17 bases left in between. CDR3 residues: CAILAPGHSNQPQHF. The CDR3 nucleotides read TGTGCCATCCTCGCCCCGGGACACAGCAATCAGCCCCAGCATTTT. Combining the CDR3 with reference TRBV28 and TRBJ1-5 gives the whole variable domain DVKVTQSSRYLVKRTGEKVFLECVQDMDHENMFWYRQDPGLGLRLIYFSYDVKMKEKGDIPEGYSVSREKKERFSLILESASTNQTSMYLCAILAPGHSNQPQHFGDGTRLSIL.

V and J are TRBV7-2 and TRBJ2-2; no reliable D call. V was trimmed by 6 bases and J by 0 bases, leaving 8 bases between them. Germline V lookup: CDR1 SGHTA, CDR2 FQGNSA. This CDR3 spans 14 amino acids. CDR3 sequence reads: CASSLVSNTGELFF. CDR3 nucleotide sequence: TGTGCCAGCAGTCTTGTGTCGAACACCGGGGAGCTGTTTTTT.

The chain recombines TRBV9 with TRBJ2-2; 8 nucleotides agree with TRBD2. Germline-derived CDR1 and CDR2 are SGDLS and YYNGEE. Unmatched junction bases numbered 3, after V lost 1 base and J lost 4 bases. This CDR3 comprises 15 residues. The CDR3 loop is CASSVYGGATGELFF. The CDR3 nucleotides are TGTGCCAGCAGCGTATACGGGGGGGCCACCGGGGAGCTGTTTTTT.